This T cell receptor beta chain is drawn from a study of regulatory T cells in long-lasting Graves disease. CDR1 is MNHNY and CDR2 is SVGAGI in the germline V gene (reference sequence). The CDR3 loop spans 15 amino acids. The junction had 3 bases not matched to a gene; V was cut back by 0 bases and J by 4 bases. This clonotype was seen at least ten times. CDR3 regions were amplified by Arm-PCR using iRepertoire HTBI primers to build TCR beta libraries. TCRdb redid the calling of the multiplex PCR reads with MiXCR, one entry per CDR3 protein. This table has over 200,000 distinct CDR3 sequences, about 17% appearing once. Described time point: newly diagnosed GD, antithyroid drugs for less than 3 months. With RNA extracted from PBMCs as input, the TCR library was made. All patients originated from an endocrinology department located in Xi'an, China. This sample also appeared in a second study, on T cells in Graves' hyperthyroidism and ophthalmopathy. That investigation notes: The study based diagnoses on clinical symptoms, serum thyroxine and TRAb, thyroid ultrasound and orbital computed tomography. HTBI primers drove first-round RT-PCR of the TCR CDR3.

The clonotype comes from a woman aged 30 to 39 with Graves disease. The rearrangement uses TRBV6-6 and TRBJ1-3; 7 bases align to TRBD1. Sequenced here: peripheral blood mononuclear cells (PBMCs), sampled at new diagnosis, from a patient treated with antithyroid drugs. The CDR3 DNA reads TGTGCCAGCAGTTACTCGACAGGGCGAGGAAACACCATATATTTT. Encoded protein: CASSYSTGRGNTIYF.